The 24 T cell receptor beta chains presented below share a single source sample, sequenced in a study of identical twins. MiXCR was run by TCRdb on the 5' RACE reads, yielding one entry per CDR3 protein. The sample lists some 1,700,000 distinct CDR3 sequences, around a third occurring once. Source material: cord blood. The receptors shown here come from a newborn girl in good health.

CDR3 amino acids: CSARDWASGGLTTYEQYF. In DNA, the CDR3 is TGCAGTGCTAGAGATTGGGCGAGCGGGGGGCTGACAACCTACGAGCAGTACTTC. The genes are TRBV20-1 and TRBJ2-7; 9 bases line up with TRBD2. The CDR3 runs to 18 residues. The V gene's germline CDR1 is DFQATT and CDR2 SNEGSKA (reference sequence). V dropped 0 bases and J dropped 2; count of bases not matched to a gene: 14.

This clonotype was seen more than once but under ten times. V usage is TRBV4-1 and J usage is TRBJ1-2; perhaps TRBD1 as D (5 bases). V dropped 0 bases and J dropped 0 bases, with 14 bases sitting between them. CDR1 is MGHRA and CDR2 is YSYEKL in the germline V gene. The CDR3 consists of 17 residues. CDR3: CASSQESPGPSNYGYTF. In DNA form, the CDR3 reads TGCGCCAGCAGCCAAGAATCGCCAGGGCCCTCTAACTATGGCTACACCTTC.

The sample holds a few counts of this clonotype. The rearrangement uses TRBV28 and TRBJ2-7; 7 bases are shared with TRBD1. V shed 4 bases, J shed 0 bases, and the junction held 6 bases outside the gene matches. Per the germline V gene, CDR1 is MDHEN and CDR2 is SYDVKM. CDR3 size: 15 residues. CDR3 bases: TGTGCCAGCAGTTGGCCCGGGACAGTCTCCTACGAGCAGTACTTC. This codes for CASSWPGTVSYEQYF.

A word on this clonotype: This may stem from a read error, because a much larger clone lies one nucleotide away. This chain links TRBV6-5 with TRBJ2-7, with TRBD1 matching over 7 bases. The CDR3 spans 15 residues. Looked up from germline, CDR1 is MNHEY and CDR2 is SVGAGI. CDR3 sequence (DNA): TGTGCCAGCAGCCGACAGGGCCTCCTTTCCTACGGGCAGTACTTC. Translating it yields CASSRQGLLSYGQYF.

This clonotype has only a few counts. The chain couples TRBV4-2 to TRBJ1-3; D call uncertain. This CDR3 region has 15 residues. CDR1 LGHNA and CDR2 YNFKEQ come from the germline V gene. Trimming took 11 bases from V and 4 from J, leaving 21 bases between them. The CDR3 loop reads CAGTTLEGTGNTIYF. DNA of the CDR3: TGTGCCGGCACAACGTTAGAGGGTACCGGAAACACCATATATTTT.

V and J are TRBV3-1 and TRBJ2-7, with 11 bases lining up with TRBD2. Trimming cost V 3 bases and J 3 bases; bases outside gene matches: 10. Germline CDR1 and CDR2: LGHDT and YNNKEL (reference sequence). The CDR3 runs 17 residues. The CDR3 loop is CASSHPPTSGRIYEQYF. CDR3 nucleotides: TGTGCCAGCAGCCATCCACCCACTAGCGGGAGAATCTACGAGCAGTACTTC.

The rearrangement joins TRBV2 to TRBJ1-6; the D gene is possibly TRBD1 (5 bases). This CDR3 has 13 amino acids. Germline assignment: CDR1 SNHLY and CDR2 FYNNEI. V was shortened by 1 base and J by 14 bases, with 12 bases between the two germline ends. CDR3 DNA sequence: TGTGCCAGCAGTGAAGAGGTGGGGGTCACCCTCCACTTT. Translated, it gives CASSEEVGVTLHF.

The CDR3 loop reads CASSYHGVNTEAFF. CDR3 nucleotides: TGTGCCAGCAGTTACCACGGGGTGAACACTGAAGCTTTCTTT. V usage is TRBV6-5 and J usage is TRBJ1-1, with D uncertain. V lost 2 bases and J lost 0, with 7 bases in between. The CDR3 has 14 amino acids. In germline, CDR1 is MNHEY, CDR2 SVGAGI.

The chain combines TRBV9 with TRBJ2-3, with D possibly TRBD2 on 7 matching bases. Trimming cost V 3 bases and J 3 bases, with 14 bases left between them. The length of the CDR3 is 15 residues. Germline loops: CDR1 SGDLS, CDR2 YYNGEE. This CDR3 reads CASSASRGGTDTQYF. The CDR3 nucleotides are TGTGCCAGCAGCGCCTCGAGGGGGGGGACAGATACGCAGTATTTT.

This chain connects TRBV5-6 to TRBJ1-6, with unresolved D. Germline CDR1 and CDR2: SGHDT and YYEEEE. Deletions cut 1 base from V and 10 bases from J, with 12 bases between. The CDR3 length is 14 residues. The DNA for the CDR3 is TGTGCCAGCAGCTTGTGGGCGGGTCGCTCACCCCTCCACTTT. Its translation: CASSLWAGRSPLHF.

V gene TRBV27 combines with J gene TRBJ2-1, with 7 bases matching TRBD1. V lost 7 bases and J lost 2; bases outside the gene matches: 8. The germline V gene has CDR1 MNHEY and CDR2 SMNVEV (reference sequence). CDR3 length: 15 amino acids. CDR3: CASTDRDSPYNEQFF. The CDR3 region has the DNA TGTGCCAGCACGGACCGGGACAGCCCCTACAATGAGCAGTTCTTC.

This chain links TRBV9 with TRBJ2-7, with TRBD1 matching over 7 bases. The CDR3 length is 15 residues. After removal of 4 bases from V and 0 bases from J, the junction contained 7 bases not matched to a gene. CDR1 is SGDLS, CDR2 YYNGEE, per germline. CDR3 nucleotides: TGTGCCAGCAGCCGTACAGGGGCGAGCTCCTACGAGCAGTACTTC. Translation gives CASSRTGASSYEQYF. Drawing the rest from reference TRBV9 and TRBJ2-7, the complete variable domain is DSGVTQTPKHLITATGQRVTLRCSPRSGDLSVYWYQQSLDQGLQFLIQYYNGEERAKGNILERFSAQQFPDLHSELNLSSLELGDSALYFCASSRTGASSYEQYFGPGTRLTVT.

This clonotype was observed a few times. This chain joins TRBV12-5 and TRBJ2-5, with D perhaps being TRBD1 or TRBD2 (5 bases each). The length of the CDR3 is 12 residues. Trimming took 3 bases from V and 11 from J, leaving 13 bases between them. Germline loops: CDR1 LGHNT, CDR2 FRNRAP. In nucleotides, the CDR3 is TGTGCTAGTGGTTTTCGGGGCAATGAGCAGTACTTC. Protein: CASGFRGNEQYF.

This clonotype was counted a few times. The chain couples TRBV12-3 or TRBV12-4 to TRBJ1-5; no firm D call. V lost 3 bases, J lost 4 bases, and 13 bases lay in between. This CDR3 region has 15 residues. The CDR3 loop reads CASSLRVSGNQPQHF. CDR3 in DNA: TGTGCCAGCAGTTTGCGGGTTTCGGGGAATCAGCCCCAGCATTTT.

This clonotype has only a few counts. The J gene is TRBJ1-5, the V gene TRBV6-1; D ambiguous. Germline CDR1 is MNHNS and CDR2 is SASEGT. The CDR3 runs 14 residues. Trimming removed 3 bases from V and 0 bases from J, with 6 bases in between. Here the CDR3 reads CASSESYSNQPQHF. The DNA of the CDR3 is TGTGCCAGCAGTGAGTCCTATAGCAATCAGCCCCAGCATTTT.

The gene calls are TRBV12-3 or TRBV12-4 and TRBJ1-1; tentative D call: TRBD1 (5 bases). The ends were cut back, 3 bases at V and 3 bases at J, with 14 bases in the middle. The CDR3 contains 15 residues. CDR3: CASSFSGGTDTEAFF. CDR3 in DNA: TGTGCCAGCAGTTTTTCGGGGGGTACCGACACTGAAGCTTTCTTT.

The chain recombines TRBV5-1 with TRBJ2-1, with D tentatively TRBD1 (6 bases). Germline assignment: CDR1 SGHRS and CDR2 YFSETQ. V lost 0 bases and J 9 bases, leaving 13 bases between the germline ends. The CDR3 loop spans 14 amino acids. The CDR3 sequence: CASSLDRVNSEQFF. CDR3 in DNA: TGCGCCAGCAGCTTGGACAGGGTGAACAGTGAGCAGTTCTTC.

This clonotype was detected ten times or more. V usage is TRBV7-2 and J usage is TRBJ2-1; maybe TRBD1 (7 bases). Trimming pared 6 bases from V and 4 bases from J, leaving 13 bases between. The CDR3 is 14 residues long. Germline V lookup: CDR1 SGHTA, CDR2 FQGNSA. The CDR3 protein is CASRLQGTYNEQFF. For the CDR3, the DNA is TGTGCCAGCAGGCTACAGGGGACTTACAATGAGCAGTTCTTC.

V is TRBV28 and J is TRBJ2-7, with D possibly TRBD1 on 5 matching bases. V gave up 3 bases and J gave up 0 bases, with 12 bases separating them. Germline CDR1 and CDR2: MDHEN and SYDVKM. This CDR3 has 15 residues. In nucleotides, the CDR3 is TGTGCCAGCAGTTTCAACAGGCCTATCTCCTACGAGCAGTACTTC. Protein: CASSFNRPISYEQYF. Supplemented by reference TRBV28 and TRBJ2-7, the full variable domain reads DVKVTQSSRYLVKRTGEKVFLECVQDMDHENMFWYRQDPGLGLRLIYFSYDVKMKEKGDIPEGYSVSREKKERFSLILESASTNQTSMYLCASSFNRPISYEQYFGPGTRLTVT.

Only one count was recorded for this clonotype. A read error may explain this, as a much larger clone is one base away. V and J are TRBV28 and TRBJ2-6, with a tentative D call TRBD1 (6 bases). The CDR3 has 18 residues. Germline V CDR1 and CDR2: MDHEN, SYDVKM. CDR3 protein: CANSFPDRLFSGANVLTF. The CDR3 coding sequence is TGTGCCAACAGTTTCCCCGACAGGTTGTTCTCTGGGGCCAACGTCCTGACTTTC.

There are a few counts of this clonotype. The CDR3 DNA is TGCAGTGCTAGCGGACGGACAGGGGAAACTGAAGCTTTCTTT. It codes for CSASGRTGETEAFF. The gene calls are TRBV20-1 and TRBJ1-1; the match to TRBD1 covers 9 bases. V lost 3 bases and J lost 5; bases outside the gene matches: 7. CDR3 size: 14 residues. In germline, CDR1 is DFQATT, CDR2 SNEGSKA (reference sequence).

J is TRBJ1-5 and V is TRBV3-1; D unresolved. The CDR3 sequence is 12 residues long. Germline lookup yields CDR1 LGHDT and CDR2 YNNKEL (reference sequence). Between the trimmed V and J ends, which lost 4 bases and 9 bases, there was a span of 10 bases. The CDR3, as DNA: TGTGCCAGCAGCCCCCAAAAGGGGCCCCAGCATTTT. Translation gives CASSPQKGPQHF.

Concerning this clonotype itself: One end of the junction does not line up with germline, which may come from a read error. J is TRBJ2-7 and V is TRBV18; 9 bases match TRBD1. There are 15 residues in the CDR3. CDR1 is KGHSH, CDR2 LQKENI, per germline. The CDR3 loop is CAGSPGQGISYEQYF. As DNA, the CDR3 is TGTGCCGGCTCACCCGGACAGGGGATCTCCTACGAGCAGTACTTC.

This chain uses TRBV20-1 with TRBJ2-1; 15 bases line up with TRBD2. This CDR3 is built from 13 residues. Germline V gives CDR1 DFQATT, CDR2 SNEGSKA (reference sequence). The J segment lost 13 bases and the V segment lost 6 bases, leaving 7 bases of the junction unmatched. The CDR3 here is CSARWTSGRAQFF. The CDR3, as DNA: TGCAGTGCCAGATGGACTAGCGGGAGGGCCCAGTTCTTC.